The T cell receptor (beta chain) under discussion was sequenced for a study of blood T cells in healthy people across ages. Study-wide context: T cells yielded about one barcoded beta molecule per two cells through template switching.

CDR3 size: 12 residues. Trimming cost V 5 bases and J 4 bases, with 8 bases left between them. Germline lookup yields CDR1 MNHEY and CDR2 SVGEGT. Alongside a J-beta primer mix, a sample-barcoded 5' primer served in a second PCR lasting roughly 7 to 11 cycles. TCRdb re-derived calls from the 5' RACE reads in MiXCR, one entry per CDR3 protein. Among about 1.1 million distinct CDR3 sequences, roughly two fifths were seen once, and the ten largest hold about 12%. The sample consisted of blood. This TCR was recovered from a man between 18 and 35 years old in good health. The chain joins TRBV6-2 or TRBV6-3 to TRBJ1-2; no reliable D call. This CDR3 reads CASSKQPYGYTF. The CDR3 DNA reads as TGTGCCAGCAGTAAGCAGCCCTATGGCTACACCTTC.